The rows below give T cell receptor beta chains drawn from one sample of a study of Ad26.COV2.S vaccination and SARS-CoV-2 variants. Sequenced by immunoSEQ multiplex PCR; TCRdb stores in-frame clones only, minus some. This repertoire shows 350,000 to 450,000 clones, around 86% found once; its top ten account for about 3%. The sequences come from peripheral blood, collected in a trial of Ad26.COV2.S vaccine versus placebo. Every receptor here comes from a person aged 18-60 years who received the Ad26.COV2.S COVID-19 vaccine or a placebo. Both conserved end residues are part of each CDR3. The D gene is left open where the match is weak. Clone size is given for some rows only: seen once, a few or many times, or a class if the clone is expanded.

J gene	clone size	V gene	D gene	CDR3 DNA	CDR3 protein
TRBJ2-1	.	TRBV7-6	TRBD1	TGTGCCAGCAGCTCTACGACAGGGGGCGGTGGGGAGCAGTTCTTC	CASSSTTGGGGEQFF
TRBJ1-2	.	TRBV27	TRBD1	TGTGCCAGCAGCGGACAGGGAGACTATGGCTACACCTTC	CASSGQGDYGYTF
TRBJ1-4	.	TRBV6-6	TRBD1	TGTGCCAGCAGTTTACGGACAGGGACGGGTGAAAAACTGTTTTTT	CASSLRTGTGEKLFF
TRBJ2-1	.	TRBV5-1	.	TGCGCCAGCAGCTTCACGGGCCCCTACAATGAGCAGTTCTTC	CASSFTGPYNEQFF
TRBJ1-4	.	TRBV7-2	.	TGTGCCAGCAGCTTAGTGGGATACGGGGACGAAAAACTGTTTTTT	CASSLVGYGDEKLFF
TRBJ1-2	few	TRBV2	.	TGTGCCAGCAGTGTGGAGAAGGGCTATGGCTACACCTTC	CASSVEKGYGYTF
TRBJ1-3	.	TRBV9	TRBD1	TGTGCCAGTCAGGGGGGAGGAAACACCATATATTTT	CASQGGGNTIYF
TRBJ2-1	.	TRBV5-5	TRBD1	TGTGCCAGCAGCTTCCAGGGGGCCTATGAGCAGTTCTTC	CASSFQGAYEQFF
TRBJ2-7	.	TRBV4-2	TRBD2	TGTGCCAGCAGCCAAGAATCCGTAGCGGGGGGCTACGAGCAGTACTTC	CASSQESVAGGYEQYF
TRBJ2-3	once	TRBV15	.	TGTGCCACCAGCAGAGAAGGATCTAGCACAGATACGCAGTATTTT	CATSREGSSTDTQYF
TRBJ2-2	once	TRBV7-9	TRBD1	TGTGCCAGCCCCCCCGGGACAGGGAACACCGGGGAGCTGTTTTTT	CASPPGTGNTGELFF
TRBJ1-2	.	TRBV9	.	TGTGCCAGCAGCGCCGGGGGCCAGCTCATTACCCGGGGCTACACCTTC	CASSAGGQLITRGYTF